The next 2 T cell receptor beta chains were all read from a single sample in a study of patients and donors after allogeneic stem cell transplantation. Each CDR3 protein gets one entry after TCRdb re-called the RT-PCR reads with MiXCR. The sample shows 800,000 to 1,000,000 distinct CDR3 sequences, more than 15% of them seen only once. The sequenced sample was blood, either unsorted or a sorted T cell fraction (not recorded which). These receptors all come from a human donor who was either an allogeneic HSCT recipient or a stem cell or donor lymphocyte infusion donor (not recorded which). It is not recorded whose cells these are; they may come from a transplant donor.

The rearrangement joins TRBV7-8 to TRBJ2-7; 11 bases fit TRBD2. Germline CDR1 is SGHVS and CDR2 is FQNEAQ. This CDR3 has 16 amino acids. Trimming at V came to 10 bases and at J to 2 bases, leaving 13 bases not matched to a gene. The CDR3 here is CATKRASGGTTYEQYF. CDR3 nucleotides: TGTGCCACCAAGAGGGCTAGCGGGGGGACGACCTACGAGCAGTACTTC. The full variable domain, with the rest looked up from reference TRBV7-8 and TRBJ2-7, is GAGVSQSPRYKVAKRGQDVALRCDPISGHVSLFWYQQALGQGPEFLTYFQNEAQLDKSGLPSDRFFAERPEGSVSTLKIQRTQQEDSAVYLCATKRASGGTTYEQYFGPGTRLTVT.

The CDR3 spells CASSLAGGHYEQYF. The CDR3 DNA reads as TGTGCCAGCAGCTTGGCGGGAGGTCACTACGAGCAGTACTTC. The chain links TRBV7-9 to TRBJ2-7, with 8 bases lining up with TRBD2. Trimming at V came to 3 bases and at J to 3 bases, leaving 4 bases not matched to a gene. Per germline, CDR1 SEHNR and CDR2 FQNEAQ (reference sequence). The CDR3 loop spans 14 amino acids.